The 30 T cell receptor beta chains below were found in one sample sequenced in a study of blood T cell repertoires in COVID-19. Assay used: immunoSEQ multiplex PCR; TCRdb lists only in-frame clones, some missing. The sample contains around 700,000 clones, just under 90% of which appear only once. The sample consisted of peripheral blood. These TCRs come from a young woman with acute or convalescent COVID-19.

In DNA form, the CDR3 reads TGCGCCAGCAGCGCACAACAGGGCCCCCAGGATACGCAGTATTTT. This translates into CASSAQQGPQDTQYF. V is TRBV5-1 and J is TRBJ2-3, with TRBD1 as a possible D gene (6 bases). Germline lookup yields CDR1 SGHRS and CDR2 YFSETQ. This CDR3 has 15 amino acids. Between the trimmed V and J ends, which lost 4 bases and 6 bases, there was a span of 18 bases. Based on the CDR3 plus reference TRBV5-1 and TRBJ2-3, the full variable domain is KAGVTQTPRYLIKTRGQQVTLSCSPISGHRSVSWYQQTPGQGLQFLFEYFSETQRNKGNFPGRFSGRQFSNSRSEMNVSTLELGDSALYLCASSAQQGPQDTQYFGPGTRLTVL.

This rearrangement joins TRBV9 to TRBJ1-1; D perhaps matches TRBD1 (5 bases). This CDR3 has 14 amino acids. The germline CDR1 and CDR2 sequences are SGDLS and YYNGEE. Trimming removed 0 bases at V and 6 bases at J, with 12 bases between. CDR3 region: CASSVVGANAEAFF. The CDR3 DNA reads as TGTGCCAGCAGCGTAGTAGGGGCCAACGCTGAAGCTTTCTTT.

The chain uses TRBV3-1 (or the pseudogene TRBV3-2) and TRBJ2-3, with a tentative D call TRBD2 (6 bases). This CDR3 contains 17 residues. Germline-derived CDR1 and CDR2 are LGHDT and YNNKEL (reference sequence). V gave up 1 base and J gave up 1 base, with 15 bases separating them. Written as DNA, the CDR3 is TGTGCCAGCAGCCAAGTTTGGACTAAATTAGGCACAGATACGCAGTATTTT. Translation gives CASSQVWTKLGTDTQYF.

In DNA form, the CDR3 reads TGTGCCATCAGTGATTGGGCAGGCCGCCAAGAGACCCAGTACTTC. Translated: CAISDWAGRQETQYF. V and J are TRBV10-3 and TRBJ2-5; D gene uncertain. V was clipped by 3 bases and J by 1 base, with 12 bases between them. Germline lookup yields CDR1 ENHRY and CDR2 SYGVKD. There are 15 residues in the CDR3.

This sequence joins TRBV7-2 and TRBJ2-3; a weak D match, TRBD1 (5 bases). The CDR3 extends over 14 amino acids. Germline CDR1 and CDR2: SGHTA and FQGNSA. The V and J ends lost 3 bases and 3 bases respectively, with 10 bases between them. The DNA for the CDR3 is TGTGCCAGCAGCTTTCCAGGGAAGACAGATACGCAGTATTTT. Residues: CASSFPGKTDTQYF.

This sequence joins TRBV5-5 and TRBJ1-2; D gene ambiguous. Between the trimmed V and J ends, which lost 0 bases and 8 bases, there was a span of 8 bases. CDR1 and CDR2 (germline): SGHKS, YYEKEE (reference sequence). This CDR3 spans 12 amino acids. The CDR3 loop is CASSLVEEGYTF. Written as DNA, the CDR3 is TGTGCCAGCAGCTTGGTGGAGGAAGGCTACACCTTC. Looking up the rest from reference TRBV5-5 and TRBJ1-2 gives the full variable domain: DAGVTQSPTHLIKTRGQQVTLRCSPISGHKSVSWYQQVLGQGPQFIFQYYEKEERGRGNFPDRFSARQFPNYSSELNVNALLLGDSALYLCASSLVEEGYTFGSGTRLTVV.

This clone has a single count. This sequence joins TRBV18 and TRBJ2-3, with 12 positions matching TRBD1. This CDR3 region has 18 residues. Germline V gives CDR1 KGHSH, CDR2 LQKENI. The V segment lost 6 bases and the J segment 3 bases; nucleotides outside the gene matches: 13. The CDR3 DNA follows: TGTGCCAGCTCCCCCCGGGACAGGGGGCGGTTGGAGACAGATACGCAGTATTTT. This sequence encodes CASSPRDRGRLETDTQYF.

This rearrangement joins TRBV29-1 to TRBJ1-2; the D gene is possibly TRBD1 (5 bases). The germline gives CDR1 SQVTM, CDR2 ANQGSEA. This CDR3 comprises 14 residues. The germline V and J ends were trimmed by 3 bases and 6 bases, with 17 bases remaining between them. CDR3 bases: TGCAGCGTTGATAGACGGGGGGTCGGAGATGGCTACACCTTC. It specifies CSVDRRGVGDGYTF.

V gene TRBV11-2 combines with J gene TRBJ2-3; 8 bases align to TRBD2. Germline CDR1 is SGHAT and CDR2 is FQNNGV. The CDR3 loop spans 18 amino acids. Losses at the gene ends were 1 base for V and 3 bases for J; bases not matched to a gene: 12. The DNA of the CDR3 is TGTGCCAGCAGCTTAGTCCCTAAGACTAGCGCGGGGACAGATACGCAGTATTTT. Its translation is CASSLVPKTSAGTDTQYF.

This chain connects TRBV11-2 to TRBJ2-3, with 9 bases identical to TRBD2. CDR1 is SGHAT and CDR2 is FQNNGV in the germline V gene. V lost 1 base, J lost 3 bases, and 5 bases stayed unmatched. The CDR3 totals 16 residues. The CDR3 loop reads CASSLVAGGPTDTQYF. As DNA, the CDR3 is TGTGCCAGCAGCTTAGTTGCGGGGGGGCCGACAGATACGCAGTATTTT.

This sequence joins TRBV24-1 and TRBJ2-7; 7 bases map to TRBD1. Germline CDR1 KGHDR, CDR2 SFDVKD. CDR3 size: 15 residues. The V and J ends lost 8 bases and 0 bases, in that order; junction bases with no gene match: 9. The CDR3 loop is CATTLSPGGSYEQYF. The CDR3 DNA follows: TGTGCCACCACCCTATCTCCAGGGGGCTCCTACGAGCAGTACTTC.

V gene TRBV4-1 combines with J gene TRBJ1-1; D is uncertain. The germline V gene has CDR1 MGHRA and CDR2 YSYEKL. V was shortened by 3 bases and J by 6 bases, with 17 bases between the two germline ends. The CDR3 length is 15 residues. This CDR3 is CASSQFTATGSEAFF. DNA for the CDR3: TGCGCCAGCAGCCAGTTTACTGCGACGGGGTCTGAAGCTTTCTTT.

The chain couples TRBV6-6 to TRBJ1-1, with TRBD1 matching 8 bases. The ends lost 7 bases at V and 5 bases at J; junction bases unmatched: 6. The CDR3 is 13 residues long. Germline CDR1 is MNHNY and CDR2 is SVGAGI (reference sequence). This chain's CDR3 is CASNLQGDTEAFF. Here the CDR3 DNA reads TGTGCCAGCAATCTACAGGGGGATACTGAAGCTTTCTTT.

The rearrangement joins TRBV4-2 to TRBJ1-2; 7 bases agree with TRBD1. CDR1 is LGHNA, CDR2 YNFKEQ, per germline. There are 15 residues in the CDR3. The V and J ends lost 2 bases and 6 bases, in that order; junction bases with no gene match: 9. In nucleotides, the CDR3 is TGTGCCAGCAGCCAAACGACAGGGAGTTGGGATGGCTACACCTTC. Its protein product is CASSQTTGSWDGYTF.

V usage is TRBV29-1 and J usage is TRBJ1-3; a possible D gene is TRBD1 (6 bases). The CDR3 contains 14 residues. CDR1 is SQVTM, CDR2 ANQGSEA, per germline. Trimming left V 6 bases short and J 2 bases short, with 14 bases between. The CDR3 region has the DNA TGCAGCGTCGCTAGGACAGATACTGGAAACACCATATATTTT. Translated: CSVARTDTGNTIYF. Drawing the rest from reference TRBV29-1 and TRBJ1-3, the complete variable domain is SAVISQKPSRDICQRGTSLTIQCQVDSQVTMMFWYRQQPGQSLTLIATANQGSEATYESGFVIDKFPISRPNLTFSTLTVSNMSPEDSSIYLCSVARTDTGNTIYFGEGSWLTVV.

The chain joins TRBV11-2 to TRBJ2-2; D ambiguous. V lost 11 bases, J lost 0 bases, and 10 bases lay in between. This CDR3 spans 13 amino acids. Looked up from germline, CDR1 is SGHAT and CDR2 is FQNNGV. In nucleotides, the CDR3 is TGTGCCGGCTCTGATACGAACACCGGGGAGCTGTTTTTT. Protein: CAGSDTNTGELFF.

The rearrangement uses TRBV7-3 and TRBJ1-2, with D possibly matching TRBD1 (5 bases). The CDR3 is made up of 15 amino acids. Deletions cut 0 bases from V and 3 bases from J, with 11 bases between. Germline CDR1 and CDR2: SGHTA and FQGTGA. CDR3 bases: TGTGCCAGCAGCTTAACGGGGGGTGGCCACTATGGCTACACCTTC. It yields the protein CASSLTGGGHYGYTF.

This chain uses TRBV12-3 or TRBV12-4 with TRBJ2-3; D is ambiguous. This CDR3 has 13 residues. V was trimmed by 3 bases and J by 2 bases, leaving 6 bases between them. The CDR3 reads CASSFRFTDTQYF. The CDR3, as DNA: TGTGCCAGCAGTTTCAGGTTCACAGATACGCAGTATTTT.

In nucleotides, the CDR3 is TGTGCCAGCAGCCAGGGATTAAACTATGGCTACACCTTC. This translates into CASSQGLNYGYTF. The chain couples TRBV7-2 to TRBJ1-2; TRBD1 is a possible D gene (5 bases). Germline assignment: CDR1 SGHTA and CDR2 FQGNSA. V was trimmed by 5 bases and J by 2 bases, leaving 9 bases between them. The CDR3 loop spans 13 amino acids.

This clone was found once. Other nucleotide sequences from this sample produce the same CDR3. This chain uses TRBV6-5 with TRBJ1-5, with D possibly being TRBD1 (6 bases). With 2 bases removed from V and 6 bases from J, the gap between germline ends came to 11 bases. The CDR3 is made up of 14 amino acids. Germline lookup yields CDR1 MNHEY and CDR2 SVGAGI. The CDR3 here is CASSYGGAGQPQHF. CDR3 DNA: TGTGCCAGCAGTTACGGGGGCGCGGGTCAGCCCCAGCATTTT.

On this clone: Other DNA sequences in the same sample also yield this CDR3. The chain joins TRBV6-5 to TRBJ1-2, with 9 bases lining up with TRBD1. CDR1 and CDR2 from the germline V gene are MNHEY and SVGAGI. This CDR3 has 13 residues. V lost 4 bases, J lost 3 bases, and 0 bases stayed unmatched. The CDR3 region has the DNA TGTGCCAGCAGTTGGACAGGGGACTATGGCTACACCTTC. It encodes CASSWTGDYGYTF.

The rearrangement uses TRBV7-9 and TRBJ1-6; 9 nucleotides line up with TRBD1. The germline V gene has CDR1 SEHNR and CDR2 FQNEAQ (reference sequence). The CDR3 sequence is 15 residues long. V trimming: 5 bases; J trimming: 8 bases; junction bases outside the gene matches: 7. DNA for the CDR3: TGTGCCAGCAGCGGGGACAGGGAAGGTTATTCACCCCTCCACTTT. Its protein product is CASSGDREGYSPLHF.

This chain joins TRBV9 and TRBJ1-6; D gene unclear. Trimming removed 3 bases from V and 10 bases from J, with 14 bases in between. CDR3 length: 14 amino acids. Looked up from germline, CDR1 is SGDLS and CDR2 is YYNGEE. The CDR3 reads CASSAGGQWSPLHF. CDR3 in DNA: TGTGCCAGCAGCGCAGGAGGGCAATGGTCACCCCTCCACTTT.

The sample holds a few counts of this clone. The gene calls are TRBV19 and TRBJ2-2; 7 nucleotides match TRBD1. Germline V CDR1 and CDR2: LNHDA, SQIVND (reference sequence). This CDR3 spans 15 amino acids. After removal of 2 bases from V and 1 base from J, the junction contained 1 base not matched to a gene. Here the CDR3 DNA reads TGTGCCAGTAGTATATGGACAGGGAACACCGGGGAGCTGTTTTTT. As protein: CASSIWTGNTGELFF. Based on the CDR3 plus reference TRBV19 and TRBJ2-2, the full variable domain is DGGITQSPKYLFRKEGQNVTLSCEQNLNHDAMYWYRQDPGQGLRLIYYSQIVNDFQKGDIAEGYSVSREKKESFPLTVTSAQKNPTAFYLCASSIWTGNTGELFFGEGSRLTVL.

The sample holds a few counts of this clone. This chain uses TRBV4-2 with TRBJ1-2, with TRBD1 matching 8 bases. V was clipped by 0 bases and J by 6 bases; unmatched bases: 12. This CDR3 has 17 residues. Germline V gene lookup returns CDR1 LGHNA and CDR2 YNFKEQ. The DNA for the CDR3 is TGTGCCAGCAGCCAAGACCCCCCAGGTACAGGGGGTAATGGCTACACCTTC. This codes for CASSQDPPGTGGNGYTF.

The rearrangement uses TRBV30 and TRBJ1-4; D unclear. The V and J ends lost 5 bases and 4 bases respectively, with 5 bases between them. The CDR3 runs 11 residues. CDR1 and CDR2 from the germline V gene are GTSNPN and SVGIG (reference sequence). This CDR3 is CAWEINEKLFF. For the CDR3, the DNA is TGTGCCTGGGAGATTAATGAAAAACTGTTTTTT.

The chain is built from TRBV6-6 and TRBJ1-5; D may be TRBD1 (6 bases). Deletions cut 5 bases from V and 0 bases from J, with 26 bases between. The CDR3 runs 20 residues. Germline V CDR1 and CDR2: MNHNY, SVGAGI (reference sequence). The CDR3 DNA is TGTGCCAGCAGTCCCACGATACAGGGCCCGACCCAATATAGCAATCAGCCCCAGCATTTT. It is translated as CASSPTIQGPTQYSNQPQHF.

The CDR3 sequence: CASSPGTLGETQYF. In DNA, the CDR3 is TGTGCCAGCAGCCCCGGGACTTTGGGAGAGACCCAGTACTTC. V is TRBV7-8 and J is TRBJ2-5; D is perhaps TRBD2 (6 bases). The CDR3 sequence is 14 residues long. Trimming took 5 bases from V and 4 from J, leaving 14 bases between them. Germline values: CDR1 SGHVS, CDR2 FQNEAQ.

The CDR3 DNA reads as TGTGCTAGTGGTCGCGACAGGAGTAATCAGCCCCAGCATTTT. It yields the protein CASGRDRSNQPQHF. The chain has TRBV12-5 and TRBJ1-5; tentatively, D is TRBD1 (6 bases). With 5 bases removed from V and 4 bases from J, the gap between germline ends came to 12 bases. Germline values: CDR1 LGHNT, CDR2 FRNRAP. The CDR3 runs to 14 residues.

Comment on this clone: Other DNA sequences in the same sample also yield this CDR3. As DNA, the CDR3 is TGCGCGAGCGGGGGCAACTATGGCTACACCTTC. It yields the protein CASGGNYGYTF. V and J are TRBV4-3 and TRBJ1-2; tentatively, D is TRBD1 (6 bases). This CDR3 has 11 amino acids. The germline V gene has CDR1 LGHNA and CDR2 YSLEER.